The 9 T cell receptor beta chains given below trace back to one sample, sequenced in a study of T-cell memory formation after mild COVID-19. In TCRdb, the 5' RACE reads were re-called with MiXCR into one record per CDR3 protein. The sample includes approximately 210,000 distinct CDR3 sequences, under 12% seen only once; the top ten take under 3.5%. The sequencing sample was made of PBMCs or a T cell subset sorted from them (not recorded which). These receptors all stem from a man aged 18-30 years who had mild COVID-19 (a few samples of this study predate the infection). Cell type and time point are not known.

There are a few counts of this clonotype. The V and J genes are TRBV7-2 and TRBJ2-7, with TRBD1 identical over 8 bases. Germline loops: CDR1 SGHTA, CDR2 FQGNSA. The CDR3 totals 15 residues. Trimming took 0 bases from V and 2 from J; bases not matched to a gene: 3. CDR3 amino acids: CASSLARQGTYEQYF. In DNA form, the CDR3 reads TGTGCCAGCAGCTTAGCGCGACAGGGGACCTACGAGCAGTACTTC.

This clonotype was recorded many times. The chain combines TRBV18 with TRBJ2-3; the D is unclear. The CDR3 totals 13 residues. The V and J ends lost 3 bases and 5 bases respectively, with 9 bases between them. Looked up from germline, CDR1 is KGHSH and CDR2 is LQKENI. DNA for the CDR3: TGTGCCAGCTCACCTCCCCCGGGAGATACGCAGTATTTT. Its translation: CASSPPPGDTQYF.

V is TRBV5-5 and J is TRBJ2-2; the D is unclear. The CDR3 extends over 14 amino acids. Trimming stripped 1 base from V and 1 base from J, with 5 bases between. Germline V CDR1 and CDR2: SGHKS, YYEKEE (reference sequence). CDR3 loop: CASSLPGNTGELFF. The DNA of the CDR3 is TGTGCCAGCAGCTTGCCCGGGAACACCGGGGAGCTGTTTTTT.

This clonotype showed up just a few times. CDR3 residues: CASQGQANQPQHF. CDR3 nucleotide sequence: TGTGCCAGCCAAGGACAGGCAAATCAGCCCCAGCATTTT. The chain combines TRBV18 with TRBJ1-5; 7 bases map to TRBD1. The CDR3 spans 13 residues. The germline V gene has CDR1 KGHSH and CDR2 LQKENI. Losses at the gene ends were 8 bases for V and 4 bases for J; bases not matched to a gene: 5.

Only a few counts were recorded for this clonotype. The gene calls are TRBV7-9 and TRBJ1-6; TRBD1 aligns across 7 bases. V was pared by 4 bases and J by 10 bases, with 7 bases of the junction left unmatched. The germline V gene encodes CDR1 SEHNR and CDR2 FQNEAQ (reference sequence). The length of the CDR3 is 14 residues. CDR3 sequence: CASSYRTGASPLHF. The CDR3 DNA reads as TGTGCCAGCAGCTACCGGACAGGAGCCTCACCCCTCCACTTT.

The CDR3: CSVGYGGTDTQYF. Here the CDR3 DNA reads TGCAGCGTTGGGTACGGGGGCACAGATACGCAGTATTTT. J is TRBJ2-3 and V is TRBV29-1, with D perhaps TRBD2 (5 bases). The V end lost 4 bases, the J end lost 1 base, and 9 bases lay between the germline ends. Germline CDR1 and CDR2: SQVTM and ANQGSEA. This CDR3 has 13 amino acids.

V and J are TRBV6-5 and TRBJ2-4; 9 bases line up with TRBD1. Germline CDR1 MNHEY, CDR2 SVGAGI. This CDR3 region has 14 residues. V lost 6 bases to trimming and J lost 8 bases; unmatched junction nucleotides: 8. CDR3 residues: CASSPRTGEDIQYF. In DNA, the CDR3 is TGTGCCAGCAGCCCCAGGACAGGGGAAGACATTCAGTACTTC.

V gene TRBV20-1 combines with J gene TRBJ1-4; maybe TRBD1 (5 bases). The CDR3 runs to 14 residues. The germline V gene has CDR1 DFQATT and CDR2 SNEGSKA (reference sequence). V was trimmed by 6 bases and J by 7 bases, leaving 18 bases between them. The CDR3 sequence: CSAKAAGPGEKLFF. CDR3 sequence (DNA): TGCAGTGCAAAGGCGGCAGGGCCCGGTGAAAAACTGTTTTTT.

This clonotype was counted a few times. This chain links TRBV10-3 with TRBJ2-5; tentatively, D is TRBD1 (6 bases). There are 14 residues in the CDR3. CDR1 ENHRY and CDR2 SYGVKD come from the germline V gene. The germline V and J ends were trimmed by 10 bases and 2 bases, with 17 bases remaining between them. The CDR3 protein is CATRTDLRQETQYF. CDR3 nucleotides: TGTGCCACGCGGACAGACCTCCGTCAAGAGACCCAGTACTTC.